This T cell receptor beta chain comes out of a study of cytomegalovirus exposure and HLA in healthy donors. Study results and caveats: In presence/absence analyses, roughly uniform sequencing depth across donors was assumed. The study reported that TCR beta sequences accurately predicted HLA-A and HLA-B alleles in most subjects. Within a later analysis, the majority of CMV-associated TCR beta chains appeared HLA-restricted. In vitro experiments confirmed that three CMV-associated chains were specific for CMV antigens.

This clone has just one count. The antigen remains unidentified. V lost 0 bases and J lost 0, with 10 bases in between. Germline V CDR1 and CDR2: SGHDT, YYEEEE. This CDR3 is built from 16 residues. Researchers ran the PCR with 60 Vbeta and 13 Jbeta primers. Using immunoSEQ multiplex PCR, the repertoire was profiled, and TCRdb retains in-frame clones only, with some absent. This sample has 95,000 to 150,000 clones, with roughly 80% found just once. This sequence joins TRBV5-6 and TRBJ1-5; D unresolved. The sequence came from a man aged 18 to 30 in good health and CMV-seropositive. Source material: PBMCs. The chain's CDR3 is CASSLAPGYSNQPQHF. The CDR3 coding sequence is TGTGCCAGCAGCTTGGCACCGGGGTATAGCAATCAGCCCCAGCATTTT.